Listed below are T cell receptor beta chains from one sample, sequenced in a study of human T cells and chemical hapten exposure. TCRdb re-called the RACE reads through MiXCR, storing one row per CDR3 protein. The data hold 25,000 to 35,000 distinct CDR3 sequences, with about 7% observed a single time. Specimen: whole blood. The receptor source for this set is a human donor in good health. Some clones in this sample may be carry-over from other donors' samples. CDR3s include the opening cysteine and the closing phenylalanine or tryptophan. The order of the fields is J gene, CDR3 length, D gene, clone size, V gene, CDR3 DNA, CDR3 protein. A D gene is named only where the DNA matches it firmly. For some rows the clone size is stated as once, few or many, or as a class when expanded; others skip it.

j_call: TRBJ1-1; cdr3_length: 12; d_call: .; clone_size: many; v_call: TRBV14; cdr3_nt: TGTGCCAGCAGCCGGGGATGCGCTGAAGCTTTCTTT; cdr3_aa: CASSRGCAEAFF
j_call: TRBJ2-7; cdr3_length: 14; d_call: .; clone_size: few; v_call: TRBV7-8; cdr3_nt: TGTGCCAGCAGCTCGCCGGGACATAAACACGAGCAGTACTTC; cdr3_aa: CASSSPGHKHEQYF
j_call: TRBJ2-3; cdr3_length: 15; d_call: TRBD2; clone_size: .; v_call: TRBV20-1; cdr3_nt: TGCAGTGCTAGGTTTCCGGCGGGAGTTTCAGATACGCAGTATTTT; cdr3_aa: CSARFPAGVSDTQYF
j_call: TRBJ1-2; cdr3_length: 17; d_call: TRBD1; clone_size: few; v_call: TRBV6-5; cdr3_nt: TGTGCCAGCAGCGCCGGGACAGGGTGGGTCTCAGGAGATGGCTACACCTTC; cdr3_aa: CASSAGTGWVSGDGYTF
j_call: TRBJ2-2; cdr3_length: 15; d_call: TRBD2; clone_size: many; v_call: TRBV27; cdr3_nt: TGTGCCAGCAGCCAGACTAGCGGGAGTCTCGGGGAGCTGTTTTTT; cdr3_aa: CASSQTSGSLGELFF
j_call: TRBJ1-4; cdr3_length: 15; d_call: .; clone_size: few; v_call: TRBV10-2; cdr3_nt: TGCGCCAGCAGTCTGGGGGGGACTGGTGGTGAAAAACTGTTTTTT; cdr3_aa: CASSLGGTGGEKLFF
j_call: TRBJ1-3; cdr3_length: 14; d_call: .; clone_size: few; v_call: TRBV27; cdr3_nt: TGTGCCAGCAGCTCAACGAGCTCTGGAAACACCATATATTTT; cdr3_aa: CASSSTSSGNTIYF
j_call: TRBJ2-1; cdr3_length: 15; d_call: .; clone_size: many; v_call: TRBV27; cdr3_nt: TGTGCCAGCGGGAGAGGGGGTAGTTCCTACAATGAGCAGTTCTTC; cdr3_aa: CASGRGGSSYNEQFF
j_call: TRBJ2-1; cdr3_length: 18; d_call: .; clone_size: many; v_call: TRBV2; cdr3_nt: TGTGCCAGCAGTGAAAAAAGGCTCCTGAGGGATTTACTCGATGAGCAGTTCTTC; cdr3_aa: CASSEKRLLRDLLDEQFF
j_call: TRBJ1-2; cdr3_length: 13; d_call: .; clone_size: many; v_call: TRBV3-1; cdr3_nt: TGTGCCAGCAGCCAAGCCACATCGAGAGGCTACACCTTC; cdr3_aa: CASSQATSRGYTF
j_call: TRBJ1-1; cdr3_length: 14; d_call: .; clone_size: .; v_call: TRBV5-1; cdr3_nt: TGCGCCAGCAGCGCGGGACCGGCGAACGCTGAAGCTTTCTTT; cdr3_aa: CASSAGPANAEAFF
j_call: TRBJ1-4; cdr3_length: 18; d_call: TRBD1; clone_size: few; v_call: TRBV6-6; cdr3_nt: TGTGCCAGCAGTTCTCCCGGGACAGGGTGGCGGACTAATGAAAAACTGTTTTTT; cdr3_aa: CASSSPGTGWRTNEKLFF
j_call: TRBJ2-7; cdr3_length: 15; d_call: TRBD2; clone_size: few; v_call: TRBV5-5; cdr3_nt: TGTGCCAGCAGCTTGGGTTCGGGAGGAGACTACGAGCAGTACTTC; cdr3_aa: CASSLGSGGDYEQYF
j_call: TRBJ2-4; cdr3_length: 14; d_call: TRBD1; clone_size: few; v_call: TRBV11-1; cdr3_nt: TGTGCCAGCAGCCCGACAGGGAAAGGGGACATTCAGTACTTC; cdr3_aa: CASSPTGKGDIQYF
j_call: TRBJ1-1; cdr3_length: 13; d_call: .; clone_size: .; v_call: TRBV20-1; cdr3_nt: TGCAGTGCTAGAGGTCCTGAAGGCACTGAAGCTTTCTTT; cdr3_aa: CSARGPEGTEAFF
j_call: TRBJ1-4; cdr3_length: 17; d_call: TRBD1; clone_size: few; v_call: TRBV20-1; cdr3_nt: TGCAGTGCTAGTGGGCACCCCTACAGGGGGCCGAATGAAAAACTGTTTTTT; cdr3_aa: CSASGHPYRGPNEKLFF
j_call: TRBJ2-4; cdr3_length: 12; d_call: .; clone_size: many; v_call: TRBV28; cdr3_nt: TGTGCCAGCGGGGAGAGAGCCAGGGATCAGTACTTC; cdr3_aa: CASGERARDQYF
j_call: TRBJ1-6; cdr3_length: 16; d_call: .; clone_size: few; v_call: TRBV14; cdr3_nt: TGTGCCAGCAGCCAAGTGGGGTCAGGGTGTAATTCACCCCTCCACTTT; cdr3_aa: CASSQVGSGCNSPLHF
j_call: TRBJ1-2; cdr3_length: 15; d_call: TRBD1; clone_size: .; v_call: TRBV12-3/TRBV12-4; cdr3_nt: TGTGCCAGCAGTTTAGACGGGACAGAAACCTATGGCTACACCTTC; cdr3_aa: CASSLDGTETYGYTF
j_call: TRBJ2-1; cdr3_length: 11; d_call: .; clone_size: few; v_call: TRBV29-1; cdr3_nt: TGCAGCGTTGAAGTCGGAAATGAGCAGTTCTTC; cdr3_aa: CSVEVGNEQFF
j_call: TRBJ1-1; cdr3_length: 14; d_call: TRBD1; clone_size: few; v_call: TRBV7-9; cdr3_nt: TGTGCCAGCAGCGTTGGGACAGGGAGGACTGAAGCTTTCTTT; cdr3_aa: CASSVGTGRTEAFF
j_call: TRBJ1-6; cdr3_length: 15; d_call: .; clone_size: few; v_call: TRBV4-1; cdr3_nt: TGCGCCAGCAGCCAAGCTCCGACGGAGAGTAGACCCCTCCACTTT; cdr3_aa: CASSQAPTESRPLHF
j_call: TRBJ2-5; cdr3_length: 16; d_call: TRBD1; clone_size: medium-sized; v_call: TRBV11-2; cdr3_nt: TGTGCCAGCAGCCGGGGACAGGGGGCGCAACAAGAGACCCAGTACTTC; cdr3_aa: CASSRGQGAQQETQYF
j_call: TRBJ1-6; cdr3_length: 15; d_call: TRBD1; clone_size: .; v_call: TRBV27; cdr3_nt: TGTGCCAGCAGTCCGGGGACAGGGTCTAATTCACCCCTCCACTTT; cdr3_aa: CASSPGTGSNSPLHF
j_call: TRBJ2-3; cdr3_length: 15; d_call: .; clone_size: many; v_call: TRBV4-2; cdr3_nt: TGTGCCAGCAGCCAAGGGGGGCTAGACACAGATACGCAGTATTTT; cdr3_aa: CASSQGGLDTDTQYF
j_call: TRBJ2-7; cdr3_length: 14; d_call: .; clone_size: .; v_call: TRBV7-2; cdr3_nt: TGTGCCAGCAGCTTAGCCGGTAGAGAGTACGAGCAGTACTTC; cdr3_aa: CASSLAGREYEQYF